These T cell receptor beta chains were read from a single sample in a study of T cell responses to AZD1222 COVID-19 vaccine. Produced via immunoSEQ multiplex PCR; TCRdb's table is partial and in-frame only. The table shows nearly 90,000 clones, with 88% occurring only once. Sequenced here: peripheral blood, sampled on day 0 of MenACWY control vaccination. The source of these receptors is an adult in good health. The CDR3 runs from the conserved cysteine through the conserved F or W. A D gene is named only where the DNA matches it firmly. A row's size may be missing; if present it is once, few, many or a size class.

V gene: TRBV4-3; J gene: TRBJ2-3; CDR3 length: 14; D gene: -; clone size: once; CDR3 DNA: TGCGCCAGCAGCCCGCAACTCGGGTGGGATACGCAGTATTTT; CDR3 protein: CASSPQLGWDTQYF
V gene: TRBV6-1; J gene: TRBJ1-2; CDR3 length: 14; D gene: -; clone size: -; CDR3 DNA: TGTGCCAGCAGTGAAAACGCAGGGAGGAATGGCTACACCTTC; CDR3 protein: CASSENAGRNGYTF
V gene: TRBV29-1; J gene: TRBJ2-3; CDR3 length: 14; D gene: -; clone size: -; CDR3 DNA: TGCAGCCACACAGGGCCCACGGTAACAGATACGCAGTATTTT; CDR3 protein: CSHTGPTVTDTQYF
V gene: TRBV3-1/TRBV3-2; J gene: TRBJ1-3; CDR3 length: 18; D gene: TRBD1; clone size: -; CDR3 DNA: TGTGCCAGCAGCCAAGCAGGGACAGGTAGTAACTCTGGAAACACCATATATTTT; CDR3 protein: CASSQAGTGSNSGNTIYF
V gene: TRBV5-6; J gene: TRBJ2-3; CDR3 length: 11; D gene: -; clone size: once; CDR3 DNA: TGTGCCAGCGAGGAGAAAGATACGCAGTATTTT; CDR3 protein: CASEEKDTQYF
V gene: TRBV6-1; J gene: TRBJ1-2; CDR3 length: 17; D gene: -; clone size: -; CDR3 DNA: TGTGCCAGCAGTGTCCGGACCGCCCGAGGGGCTAACTATGGCTACACCTTC; CDR3 protein: CASSVRTARGANYGYTF
V gene: TRBV9; J gene: TRBJ2-7; CDR3 length: 15; D gene: TRBD1; clone size: -; CDR3 DNA: TGTGCCAGCGGTGGAGACAGGGAAGAAAGCTACGAGCAGTACTTC; CDR3 protein: CASGGDREESYEQYF
V gene: TRBV28; J gene: TRBJ1-5; CDR3 length: 17; D gene: -; clone size: -; CDR3 DNA: TGTGCCAGCAGTGTCCCCCCCGGGCGGCTTAGCAATCAGCCCCAGCATTTT; CDR3 protein: CASSVPPGRLSNQPQHF
V gene: TRBV15; J gene: TRBJ1-6; CDR3 length: 15; D gene: TRBD1; clone size: -; CDR3 DNA: TGTGCCACCAGCAGGTCTGGACAGGGAAATTCACCCCTCCACTTT; CDR3 protein: CATSRSGQGNSPLHF
V gene: TRBV4-3; J gene: TRBJ2-3; CDR3 length: 14; D gene: -; clone size: -; CDR3 DNA: TGCGCCAGCAGCCAAGAACTGGGCACAGATACGCAGTATTTT; CDR3 protein: CASSQELGTDTQYF
V gene: TRBV5-6; J gene: TRBJ1-2; CDR3 length: 14; D gene: -; clone size: -; CDR3 DNA: TGTGCCAGCAGCTCCCTAGAGACTAACTATGGCTACACCTTC; CDR3 protein: CASSSLETNYGYTF